These 16 T cell receptor beta chains came from one sample sequenced in a study. Treg sorting used a CD4+CD25+CD127-/low gate. MiXCR was run by TCRdb on the 5' RACE reads, yielding one entry per CDR3 protein. The sample has fewer than 75,000 distinct CDR3 sequences, around 24% seen once. The sequencing input was tumor-infiltrating Tregs sorted from the breast tumor. The source of these receptors is a female donor with breast cancer.

The V call is TRBV6-6, the J call TRBJ2-1; 13 positions agree with TRBD2. Germline V gene sequence: CDR1 MNHNY, CDR2 SVGAGI (reference sequence). V trimming: 8 bases; J trimming: 6 bases; junction bases outside the gene matches: 1. The CDR3 is 13 amino acids. DNA for the CDR3: TGTGCCAGCCGGACTAGCGGGAGCAATGAGCAGTTCTTC. It is translated as CASRTSGSNEQFF.

The V gene is TRBV7-2, the J gene TRBJ1-6; D not resolved. With 1 base removed from V and 7 bases from J, the gap between germline ends came to 11 bases. CDR1 is SGHTA and CDR2 is FQGNSA in the germline V gene. The CDR3 contains 15 residues. CDR3 DNA sequence: TGTGCCAGCAGCTTAGACATGACATTGAATTCACCCCTCCACTTT. Its translation is CASSLDMTLNSPLHF. The whole variable domain, remainder taken from reference TRBV7-2 and TRBJ1-6, is GAGVSQSPSNKVTEKGKDVELRCDPISGHTALYWYRQSLGQGLEFLIYFQGNSAPDKSGLPSDRFSAERTGGSVSTLTIQRTQQEDSAVYLCASSLDMTLNSPLHFGNGTRLTVT.

This clonotype has more than one count but fewer than ten. The chain employs TRBV21-1 and TRBJ2-7; the table's D gene call, TRBD1, was not cross checked with the DNA. TRBV21-1 counts as a pseudogene. The CDR3 covers 14 residues. CDR3 amino acids: CATPLGPPSYEQYF. In nucleotides, the CDR3 is TGTGCCACCCCCCTAGGGCCACCCTCCTACGAGCAGTACTTC.

This clonotype was observed a handful of times. This chain uses TRBV5-1 with TRBJ2-3; the D gene is possibly TRBD1 (5 bases). Germline lookup yields CDR1 SGHRS and CDR2 YFSETQ. The CDR3 sequence is 18 residues long. V was pared by 0 bases and J by 4 bases, with 21 bases between. The CDR3 bases are TGCGCCAGCAGCTTGGCCCCCCGTGGGTATCAGGGCCCAGATACGCAGTATTTT. As protein: CASSLAPRGYQGPDTQYF.

This clonotype occurred a few times. This chain connects TRBV7-2 to TRBJ2-3; no reliable D call. Germline V gives CDR1 SGHTA, CDR2 FQGNSA. The V end lost 6 bases, the J end lost 3 bases, and 7 bases lay between the germline ends. This CDR3 has 12 amino acids. DNA of the CDR3: TGTGCCAGCAGTCCAACGACAGATACGCAGTATTTT. Residues: CASSPTTDTQYF. The variable domain in full, with the rest retrieved from reference TRBV7-2 and TRBJ2-3, is GAGVSQSPSNKVTEKGKDVELRCDPISGHTALYWYRQSLGQGLEFLIYFQGNSAPDKSGLPSDRFSAERTGGSVSTLTIQRTQQEDSAVYLCASSPTTDTQYFGPGTRLTVL.

The rearrangement joins TRBV29-1 to TRBJ2-7, with D unclear. Germline V lookup: CDR1 SQVTM, CDR2 ANQGSEA. V was cut by 6 bases and J by 0 bases, with 15 bases left in between. This CDR3 is 14 amino acids long. The CDR3 loop is CSVYQPTSSYEQYF. CDR3 sequence (DNA): TGCAGCGTCTATCAACCGACGAGCTCCTACGAGCAGTACTTC.

This clonotype was seen only a few times. V is TRBV5-6 and J is TRBJ2-3; TRBD1 matches 7 bases. Germline lookup yields CDR1 SGHDT and CDR2 YYEEEE. The V segment lost 1 base and the J segment 1 base; nucleotides outside the gene matches: 6. CDR3 size: 16 residues. CDR3 amino acids: CASSLRGTEGTDTQYF. CDR3 sequence (DNA): TGTGCCAGCAGCTTGCGAGGGACAGAGGGCACAGATACGCAGTATTTT.

This clonotype was seen repeatedly, ten times or more. This rearrangement joins TRBV12-3 or TRBV12-4 to TRBJ2-7; 9 nucleotides align to TRBD2. There are 16 residues in the CDR3. The junction had 12 bases not matched to a gene; V was cut back by 5 bases and J by 4 bases. CDR3 protein: CASSSPQLAGTYEQYF. The CDR3 DNA is TGTGCCAGCAGTAGTCCCCAGCTAGCGGGGACATACGAGCAGTACTTC.

In this sample, this clonotype turned up a few times. The chain recombines TRBV12-3 or TRBV12-4 with TRBJ2-1; D unclear. Trimming took off 2 bases at V and 5 bases at J, with 13 bases between the two ends. CDR3 size: 15 residues. CDR3 region: CASSLRVMIDNEQFF. In DNA form, the CDR3 reads TGTGCCAGCAGTTTACGGGTAATGATAGACAATGAGCAGTTCTTC.

The V and J genes are TRBV30 and TRBJ1-1; no definite D call. With 4 bases removed from V and 2 bases from J, the gap between germline ends came to 14 bases. Looked up from germline, CDR1 is GTSNPN and CDR2 is SVGIG (reference sequence). The CDR3 has 14 residues. CDR3 nucleotide sequence: TGTGCCTGGATGGGCGAGGGAGGCAACACTGAAGCTTTCTTT. This translates into CAWMGEGGNTEAFF.

The chain couples TRBV5-1 to TRBJ2-1, with 13 nucleotides matching TRBD2. The CDR3 runs to 15 residues. The germline CDR1 and CDR2 sequences are SGHRS and YFSETQ. The V gene end was trimmed by 4 bases and the J gene end by 8 bases; junction bases not matched to a gene: 6. The CDR3 DNA reads TGCGCCAGCAGCACAGGACTAGCGGGAGTTGATGAGCAGTTCTTC. Translating gives CASSTGLAGVDEQFF.

This clonotype came up a few times. The chain combines TRBV4-2 with TRBJ1-6; TRBD1 aligns across 8 bases. V lost 5 bases and J lost 5; bases outside the gene matches: 8. The CDR3 has 16 amino acids. The germline V gene has CDR1 LGHNA and CDR2 YNFKEQ. CDR3 nucleotides: TGTGCCAGCAGCTTCACGGACAGGGCCGATAATTCACCCCTCCACTTT. It is translated as CASSFTDRADNSPLHF.

V and J are TRBV7-9 and TRBJ1-4; D perhaps matches TRBD1 (5 bases). The CDR3 sequence is 16 residues long. V was clipped by 1 base and J by 5 bases, with 14 bases between them. The germline gives CDR1 SEHNR, CDR2 FQNEAQ (reference sequence). The CDR3 spells CASSLGSRGRNEKLFF. The CDR3 DNA follows: TGTGCCAGCAGCTTAGGGTCTCGGGGGAGAAATGAAAAACTGTTTTTT. Using reference TRBV7-9 and TRBJ1-4 for the parts outside the CDR3, the full variable domain is DTGVSQNPRHKITKRGQNVTFRCDPISEHNRLYWYRQTLGQGPEFLTYFQNEAQLEKSRLLSDRFSAERPKGSFSTLEIQRTEQGDSAMYLCASSLGSRGRNEKLFFGSGTQLSVL.

This clonotype has only a few counts. The chain couples TRBV20-1 to TRBJ1-4; 7 bases align to TRBD1. Germline V CDR1 and CDR2: DFQATT, SNEGSKA (reference sequence). V trimming: 3 bases; J trimming: 4 bases; junction bases outside the gene matches: 8. The CDR3 runs to 15 residues. The DNA for the CDR3 is TGCAGTGCTAGCCCTACAGGGGATGATAATGAAAAACTGTTTTTT. Protein sequence: CSASPTGDDNEKLFF.

By its share, this clonotype is medium-sized. This chain joins TRBV9 and TRBJ2-7; 7 bases match TRBD1. The CDR3 contains 15 residues. The junction had 5 bases not matched to a gene; V was cut back by 1 base and J by 1 base. Germline lookup yields CDR1 SGDLS and CDR2 YYNGEE. The CDR3 region is CASSVSDRVSYEQYF. The CDR3 DNA reads as TGTGCCAGCAGCGTATCTGACAGGGTTTCCTACGAGCAGTACTTC.

This clonotype was picked up a small number of times. The chain has TRBV6-1 and TRBJ2-6, with D unresolved. This CDR3 is built from 15 residues. V was trimmed by 3 bases and J by 0 bases, leaving 6 bases between them. The germline V gene has CDR1 MNHNS and CDR2 SASEGT. The CDR3 DNA is TGTGCCAGCAGTGATGTAAGCTCTGGGGCCAACGTCCTGACTTTC. It encodes CASSDVSSGANVLTF.